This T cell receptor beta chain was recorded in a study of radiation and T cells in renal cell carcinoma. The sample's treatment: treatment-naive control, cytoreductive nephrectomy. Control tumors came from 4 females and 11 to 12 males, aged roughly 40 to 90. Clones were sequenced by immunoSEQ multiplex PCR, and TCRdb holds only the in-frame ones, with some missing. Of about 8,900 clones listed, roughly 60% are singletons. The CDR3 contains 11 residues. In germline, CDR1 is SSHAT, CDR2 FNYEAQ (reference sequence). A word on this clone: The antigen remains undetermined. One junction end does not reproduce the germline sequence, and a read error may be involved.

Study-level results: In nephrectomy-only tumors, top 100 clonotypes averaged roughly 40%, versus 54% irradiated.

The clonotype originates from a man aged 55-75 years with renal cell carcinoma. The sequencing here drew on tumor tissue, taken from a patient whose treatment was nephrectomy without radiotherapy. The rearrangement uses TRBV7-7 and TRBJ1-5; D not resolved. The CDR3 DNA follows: TGTGCCAGCAGCCCCCCGGAAGCCCCAGCATTT. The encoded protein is CASSPPEAPAF.